This TCR beta chain comes out of a study of cytomegalovirus exposure and HLA in healthy donors. The PCR had 60 Vbeta and 13 Jbeta primers. Sequencing was performed with immunoSEQ multiplex PCR; in TCRdb, only in-frame clones are kept and a portion is missing. This table has roughly 120,000 clones, about 63% appearing once. Trimming stripped 5 bases from V and 4 bases from J, with 13 bases between. The CDR3 covers 14 residues. Germline-derived CDR1 and CDR2 are SGHRS and YFSETQ. The chain has TRBV5-1 and TRBJ1-3, with a tentative D call TRBD1 (5 bases). The specimen sequenced was PBMCs. This TCR came from a man aged 30 to 45 in good health and CMV-seropositive. This CDR3 reads CASSAGPGGNTIYF. DNA of the CDR3: TGCGCCAGCAGTGCGGGGCCGGGGGGAAACACCATATATTTT.